This T cell receptor beta chain appears in the sequencing data of a study of T cell responses to AZD1222 COVID-19 vaccine. V gave up 0 bases and J gave up 3 bases, with 8 bases separating them. This CDR3 region has 15 residues. Germline lookup yields CDR1 KGHSH and CDR2 LQKENI. Using immunoSEQ multiplex PCR, the repertoire was profiled, and TCRdb retains in-frame clones only, with some absent. Among over 120,000 clones listed, 90% to 95% were seen once. On this clone: Antigen unknown.

General study findings and limits: Donors skewed white British and female; clonal diversity was possibly underestimated. Only a handful of AZD1222 recipients were seropositive at baseline. Spike-specific TCR depth and breadth grew after two AZD1222 doses. Regions 160-218 and 743-854 held dominance among vaccine-associated CD4 TCRs, which spanned spike.

This specimen consisted of peripheral blood, obtained after recovery from COVID-19. The chain employs TRBV18 and TRBJ2-2; tentative D call: TRBD1 (6 bases). This clonotype was sampled from an adult who had recovered from COVID-19. The CDR3 DNA sequence: TGTGCCAGCTCACCACCGGACAGTTACACCGGGGAGCTGTTTTTT. Protein sequence: CASSPPDSYTGELFF.